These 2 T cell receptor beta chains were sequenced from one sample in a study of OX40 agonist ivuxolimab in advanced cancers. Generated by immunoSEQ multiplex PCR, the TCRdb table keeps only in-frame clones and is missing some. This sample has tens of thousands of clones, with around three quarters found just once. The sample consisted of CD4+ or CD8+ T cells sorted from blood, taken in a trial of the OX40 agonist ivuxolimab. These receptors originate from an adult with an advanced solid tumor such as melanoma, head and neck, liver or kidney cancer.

The CDR3 nucleotides are TGTGCCAGCAGCTCCACAGGGGGCAACACTGAAGCTTTCTTT. Protein product: CASSSTGGNTEAFF. The chain joins TRBV5-5 to TRBJ1-1; 9 positions agree with TRBD1. The germline V gene encodes CDR1 SGHKS and CDR2 YYEKEE (reference sequence). The trim removed 3 bases at V and 2 bases at J, leaving 2 bases unmatched. This CDR3 contains 14 residues.

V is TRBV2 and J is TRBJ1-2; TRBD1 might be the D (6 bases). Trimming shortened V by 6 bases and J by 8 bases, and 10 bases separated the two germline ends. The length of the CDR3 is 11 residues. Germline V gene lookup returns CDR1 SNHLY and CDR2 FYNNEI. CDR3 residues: CASRQGSGYTF. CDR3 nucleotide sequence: TGTGCCAGCAGGCAGGGGTCCGGCTACACCTTC.